This T cell receptor beta chain was sequenced in a study of radiation and T cells in renal cell carcinoma. Study results and limitations: In blood, top tumor clones expanded by 2 weeks, shrinking by 4. Without pretreatment biopsies, baseline tumor clonotype presence was undetermined.

Time point denoted: baseline pretreatment blood. Treatment denoted: 15 Gy SBRT to primary tumor, nephrectomy 4 weeks later. After SBRT, blood was collected at 2 and 4 weeks, plus baseline. Trimming cost V 3 bases and J 6 bases, with 14 bases left between them. Germline V CDR1 and CDR2: GTSNPN, SVGIG (reference sequence). The CDR3 runs to 13 residues. This clone was seen only a few times. Its cognate antigen is unknown. TCRdb keeps only in-frame clones here, not all; method: immunoSEQ multiplex PCR. Of under 65,000 clones in the sample, over 70% were seen once. This chain joins TRBV30 and TRBJ1-1; TRBD1 is a possible D gene (6 bases). The receptor comes from a man in his sixties with renal cell carcinoma. Specimen: blood, collected from a patient whose treatment included radiotherapy and nephrectomy. The chain's CDR3 is CAWSETGKAEAFF. CDR3 bases: TGTGCCTGGAGCGAAACAGGGAAAGCTGAAGCTTTCTTT.